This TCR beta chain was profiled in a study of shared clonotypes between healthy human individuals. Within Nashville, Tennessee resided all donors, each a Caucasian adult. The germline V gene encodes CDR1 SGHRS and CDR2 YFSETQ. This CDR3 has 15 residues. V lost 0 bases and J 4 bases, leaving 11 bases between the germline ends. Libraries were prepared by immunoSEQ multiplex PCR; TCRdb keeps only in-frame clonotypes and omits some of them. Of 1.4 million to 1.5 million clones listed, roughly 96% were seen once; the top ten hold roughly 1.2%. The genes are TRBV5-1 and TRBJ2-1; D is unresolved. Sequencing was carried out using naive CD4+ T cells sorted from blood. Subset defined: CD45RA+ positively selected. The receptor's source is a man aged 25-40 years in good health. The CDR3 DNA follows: TGCGCCAGCAGCTTGGCCCTAGACGGGTACAATGAGCAGTTCTTC. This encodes CASSLALDGYNEQFF.